A selection of T cell receptor beta chains follows, all from one sample in a study of blood T cell repertoires in COVID-19. The table came from immunoSEQ multiplex PCR; TCRdb's copy has only in-frame clones and leaves some out. Of about 88,000 clones in the sample, roughly 84% were seen once. Sequencing used peripheral blood. The receptors come from a woman of 80 years or more with acute or convalescent COVID-19. CDR3s include the opening cysteine and the closing phenylalanine or tryptophan. Fields, in order: CDR3 length, D gene, V gene, J gene, clone size, CDR3 protein, CDR3 DNA. A D gene is named only where the DNA matches it firmly. Expanded clones get a size class; other rows say once, few or many, or leave the size out.

>16|NA|TRBV24-1|TRBJ2-7|NA
CATSDRTPGHSYEQYF
TGTGCCACCAGTGACCGCACCCCGGGACACTCCTACGAGCAGTACTTC
>15|TRBD2|TRBV5-1|TRBJ2-7|NA
CASSPRGGSSYEQYF
TGCGCCAGCAGCCCGCGGGGGGGAAGCTCCTACGAGCAGTACTTC
>12|NA|TRBV28|TRBJ2-7|NA
CATQRDSYEQYF
TGTGCCACCCAGAGGGACTCCTACGAGCAGTACTTC
>12|NA|TRBV7-2|TRBJ1-2|NA
CASSREGVGYTF
TGTGCCAGCAGTCGAGAAGGGGTTGGCTACACCTTC
>20|TRBD2|TRBV28|TRBJ2-7|NA
CASSLLALGAGTSVTYEQYF
TGTGCCAGCAGTTTATTAGCCCTCGGGGCAGGGACTAGCGTTACCTACGAGCAGTACTTC
>14|TRBD1|TRBV24-1|TRBJ1-2|NA
CATSDGTGSDGYTF
TGTGCCACCAGTGATGGGACAGGGTCTGACGGCTACACCTTC
>15|NA|TRBV18|TRBJ1-1|NA
CASSPQGGGVAEAFF
TGTGCCAGCTCACCACAGGGTGGGGGGGTGGCTGAAGCTTTCTTT
>14|NA|TRBV6-2/TRBV6-3|TRBJ2-4|NA
CASSRTAPWDIQYF
TGTGCCAGCAGTCGGACAGCTCCTTGGGACATTCAGTACTTC
>12|NA|TRBV19|TRBJ1-1|NA
CASPEGITEAFF
TGTGCCAGTCCGGAGGGAATCACTGAAGCTTTCTTT
>17|NA|TRBV28|TRBJ2-7|NA
CASSPLLGSASSYEQYF
TGTGCCAGCAGCCCCCTACTAGGCAGCGCGAGCTCCTACGAGCAGTACTTC
>11|NA|TRBV20-1|TRBJ1-1|NA
CSAQTGVEAFF
TGCAGTGCTCAGACGGGGGTTGAAGCTTTCTTT
>15|NA|TRBV7-2|TRBJ1-2|NA
CASSLGGQTTYGYTF
TGTGCCAGCAGCTTAGGAGGACAGACTACCTATGGCTACACCTTC
>16|TRBD2|TRBV6-2/TRBV6-3|TRBJ2-1|NA
CASSPWRGGASDEQFF
TGTGCCAGCAGCCCCTGGCGGGGGGGGGCCTCGGATGAGCAGTTCTTC
>16|TRBD2|TRBV7-3|TRBJ2-1|NA
CASSLNPAGFNNEQFF
TGTGCCAGCAGCTTAAACCCAGCGGGATTCAACAATGAGCAGTTCTTC
>14|TRBD2|TRBV28|TRBJ2-7|NA
CASSLGGRGYEQYF
TGTGCCAGCAGTTTAGGCGGGAGGGGGTACGAGCAGTACTTC
>15|NA|TRBV5-8|TRBJ1-3|few
CASSLGQGIGNTIYF
TGTGCCAGCAGCTTGGGGCAGGGCATTGGAAACACCATATATTTT
>15|TRBD2|TRBV24-1|TRBJ2-3|NA
CATSLGLARTDTQYF
TGTGCCACCAGCCTAGGACTAGCGCGGACAGATACGCAGTATTTT
>14|NA|TRBV7-6|TRBJ1-5|NA
CASSLEASNQPQHF
TGTGCCAGCAGCTTGGAGGCTAGCAATCAGCCCCAGCATTTT
>17|TRBD2|TRBV4-3|TRBJ2-7|NA
CASSQEWASGQDYEQYF
TGCGCCAGCAGCCAAGAATGGGCTAGCGGCCAAGACTACGAGCAGTACTTC
>15|NA|TRBV5-5|TRBJ2-5|NA
CASSLKGGSSETQYF
TGTGCCAGCAGCTTGAAGGGGGGGAGCTCGGAGACCCAGTACTTC
>15|TRBD1|TRBV9|TRBJ1-1|few
CASSVGTGGNTEAFF
TGTGCCAGCAGCGTAGGCACAGGGGGCAACACTGAAGCTTTCTTT
>14|NA|TRBV4-1|TRBJ2-7|NA
CASSPQGQSYEQYF
TGCGCCAGCAGCCCCCAGGGACAATCCTACGAGCAGTACTTC
>18|NA|TRBV18|TRBJ1-6|NA
CASSQSESGGLTSSPLHF
TGTGCCAGCTCACAATCAGAATCTGGGGGCCTTACTAGTTCACCCCTCCACTTT
>13|NA|TRBV12-5|TRBJ2-2|NA
CASALGLTGELFF
TGTGCTAGTGCTTTGGGGCTTACCGGGGAGCTGTTTTTT
>12|NA|TRBV6-2/TRBV6-3|TRBJ2-7|NA
CASSLVSLEQYF
TGTGCCAGCAGCCTAGTTTCCCTCGAGCAGTACTTC
>12|NA|TRBV29-1|TRBJ1-3|once
CSVGYSGNTIYF
TGCAGCGTCGGTTACTCTGGAAACACCATATATTTT
>16|NA|TRBV6-5|TRBJ1-1|NA
CASSYLETGLNTEAFF
TGTGCCAGCAGTTACCTAGAAACAGGTTTGAACACTGAAGCTTTCTTT
>13|NA|TRBV3-1/TRBV3-2|TRBJ1-2|NA
CASSQERNYGYTF
TGTGCCAGCAGCCAAGAGAGGAACTATGGCTACACCTTC
>17|TRBD1|TRBV30|TRBJ2-7|NA
CAWSSRPGQGIGYEQYF
TGTGCCTGGAGTTCCCGGCCGGGACAGGGGATTGGCTACGAGCAGTACTTC
>15|TRBD2|TRBV3-1/TRBV3-2|TRBJ2-5|once
CASSHTGGYGETQYF
TGTGCCAGCAGCCATACGGGAGGGTACGGAGAGACCCAGTACTTC
>14|NA|TRBV6-5|TRBJ1-1|NA
CASSSLPGNTEAFF
TGTGCCAGCAGTTCGTTGCCCGGGAACACTGAAGCTTTCTTT
>16|TRBD1|TRBV19|TRBJ1-5|NA
CASSSPGQGRSWPQHF
TGTGCCAGTTCTTCTCCGGGACAGGGGCGAAGTTGGCCCCAGCATTTT
>13|NA|TRBV7-2|TRBJ1-5|NA
CASSFEGDQPQHF
TGTGCCAGCAGCTTTGAGGGGGATCAGCCCCAGCATTTT
>12|NA|TRBV6-2/TRBV6-3|TRBJ2-7|NA
CASSYGPYEQYF
TGTGCCAGCAGTTACGGCCCCTACGAGCAGTACTTC
>11|NA|TRBV3-1/TRBV3-2|TRBJ1-3|NA
CASSRLNTIYF
TGTGCCAGCAGCCGTCTCAACACCATATATTTT
>13|NA|TRBV27|TRBJ2-7|NA
CASRPQGPYEQYF
TGTGCCAGCAGACCTCAGGGCCCCTACGAGCAGTACTTC
>13|NA|TRBV5-1|TRBJ2-1|NA
CASSLAGGVEQFF
TGCGCCAGCAGCTTGGCCGGAGGTGTTGAGCAGTTCTTC
>14|NA|TRBV18|TRBJ1-1|few
CASSPIQGNTEAFF
TGTGCCAGCTCACCAATTCAGGGGAACACTGAAGCTTTCTTT
>16|TRBD2|TRBV7-7|TRBJ2-1|NA
CASSPSGAGSYNEQFF
TGTGCTAGCAGCCCTAGCGGAGCTGGCTCCTACAATGAGCAGTTCTTC
>13|TRBD1|TRBV7-3|TRBJ1-2|NA
CASSPGQGDGYTF
TGTGCCAGCAGCCCCGGACAGGGGGACGGCTACACCTTC
>15|NA|TRBV27|TRBJ2-3|NA
CASRPFEGGSDTQYF
TGTGCCAGCAGGCCCTTTGAGGGTGGCTCAGATACGCAGTATTTT
>14|TRBD1|TRBV19|TRBJ1-5|NA
CASKSTGDNQPQHF
TGTGCCAGTAAATCGACAGGGGACAATCAGCCCCAGCATTTT
>15|TRBD1|TRBV5-1|TRBJ1-1|NA
CASSRSGTENTEAFF
TGCGCCAGCAGCCGATCCGGGACAGAGAACACTGAAGCTTTCTTT
>15|TRBD2|TRBV7-3|TRBJ2-2|NA
CASSFHSGGPGELFF
TGTGCCAGCAGCTTTCACTCGGGGGGACCCGGGGAGCTGTTTTTT
>11|NA|TRBV7-2|TRBJ2-1|NA
CASRRQVEQFF
TGTGCCAGCAGGCGACAGGTTGAGCAGTTCTTC
>15|TRBD1|TRBV7-2|TRBJ2-7|NA
CASSLGKGQTYEQYF
TGTGCCAGCAGCTTAGGGAAGGGACAGACGTACGAGCAGTACTTC
>14|NA|TRBV9|TRBJ2-2|few
CASSVGANTGELFF
TGTGCCAGCAGCGTAGGCGCGAACACCGGGGAGCTGTTTTTT
>14|TRBD2|TRBV5-4|TRBJ2-5|few
CASSPSGLQETQYF
TGTGCCAGCAGCCCTAGCGGGCTCCAAGAGACCCAGTACTTC
>16|TRBD1|TRBV28|TRBJ1-3|NA
CASSLLADRAGNTIYF
TGTGCCAGCAGCCTCTTAGCAGACAGGGCGGGAAACACCATATATTTT
>14|TRBD2|TRBV28|TRBJ2-1|NA
CASSTVGGGDEQFF
TGTGCCAGCTCTACCGTCGGGGGAGGGGATGAGCAGTTCTTC
>17|TRBD2|TRBV5-1|TRBJ2-5|once
CASSLGTSGGVRETQYF
TGCGCCAGCAGCTTGGGGACTAGCGGGGGGGTTCGAGAGACCCAGTACTTC
>16|NA|TRBV5-1|TRBJ1-5|NA
CASSPGKLVVYQPQHF
TGCGCCAGCAGCCCGGGTAAATTGGTCGTCTATCAGCCCCAGCATTTT
>15|NA|TRBV9|TRBJ2-5|once
CASSVEDSVRETQYF
TGTGCCAGCAGCGTAGAGGACAGCGTTCGAGAGACCCAGTACTTC
>14|TRBD2|TRBV24-1|TRBJ2-2|NA
CATSGREPTGELFF
TGTGCCACCAGTGGGCGGGAGCCCACCGGGGAGCTGTTTTTT
>13|NA|TRBV5-6|TRBJ1-6|NA
CASGLREDSPLHF
TGTGCCAGCGGCCTCAGGGAGGATTCACCCCTCCACTTT
>12|NA|TRBV14|TRBJ2-1|NA
CASSHTASEQFF
TGTGCCAGCAGCCACACTGCGAGTGAGCAGTTCTTC
>14|TRBD1|TRBV5-4|TRBJ2-7|NA
CASSFRDRGYEQYF
TGTGCCAGCAGCTTCCGGGACAGGGGCTACGAGCAGTACTTC